Described below is a single T cell receptor beta chain sequence and its context. The data stem from a study of blood T cell repertoires in COVID-19. In the source study's methods: Reference gene primer amplification in the assay estimated nucleated cell counts. Using immunoSEQ multiplex PCR, the repertoire was profiled, and TCRdb retains in-frame clones only, with some absent. That table supplies the V and J calls and clone size; D and trimming were determined from the DNA. The sample lists about 400,000 clones, over 75% seen once, with approximately 2.1% in the top ten. This study enrolled people aged about 18 to 100 from about 26 US geographic areas. This sequence originates from a middle-aged woman with acute COVID-19. The sample comprised PBMCs or T cells enriched from blood (not recorded which).

The CDR3 reads CASSWDSSSYNEQFF. CDR3 nucleotides: TGTGCCAGTTCTTGGGACAGCAGCTCCTACAATGAGCAGTTCTTC. The chain carries TRBV7-6 and TRBJ2-1; 7 nucleotides match TRBD1. CDR1 and CDR2 (germline): SGHVS, FNYEAQ. The CDR3 runs to 15 residues. J lost 0 bases, V lost 9 bases, and 8 bases had no gene match.